This T cell receptor beta chain was observed in a study of a mutant IDH1 vaccine in newly diagnosed glioma (dated by TCRdb to the early 2020s). For the wider study: Vaccination was initiated 4-6 weeks after radiotherapy alone, or concurrently with temozolomide cycles in the chemotherapy-containing groups. Of the 30 or so patients who were treated, 62.5% were male and around 40% were female, and the mean age was approximately 40 years. Prior to enrollment, patients had been given standard therapy consisting of radiotherapy alone, temozolomide alone, or radiochemotherapy with temozolomide, with the combination given to most patients. Visit V12 was the week-35 safety follow-up and visit V13 was the week-47 end of study. Six visits were used for peripheral blood collection: V03 (baseline), V05, V07, V10, V12 and V13. For exploratory analyses, approximately 23 treated patients had longitudinal TCRB deep sequencing done wherever samples were available. Broad study findings and their caveats: Changes in the top peripheral T cell clonotypes picked up by TCRB sequencing did not appear to be linked to pseudoprogression. Across multiple MHC alleles, vaccine-induced immune responses were seen in around 93% of patients. Availability determined which PBMC samples were chosen for TCRB deep sequencing. The authors noted that analyses of patient blood samples could not be reproduced because of sample limitations.

V gives up 6 bases and J gives up 6 bases, and the segment between their germline ends measures 18 bases. The CDR3 covers 14 residues, taking in both the cysteine and the phenylalanine. This entry keeps only the CDR3 DNA: 42 bases, framed from base 1. The germline V gene sets CDR1 to MDHEN and CDR2 to SYDVKM. Library preparation employed the immunoSEQ multiplex PCR assay. Rearranged TCR beta chain sequences were amplified with the hsTCRB Kit following the manufacturer's protocol. Sequencing of TCRB libraries was carried out on an Illumina MiSeq. The original methods were these. The kit vendor's proprietary platform handled demultiplexing, trimming and gene mapping. What TCRdb holds here is the immuneACCESS table cut down to in-frame rearrangements. Part of the clones is not present; checked against another copy, under half of the missing clones reflect an unresolved V gene, and the others are unexplained. That table gives V, J and clone size, and the DNA gave D and trimming. The sample table holds tens of thousands of clones, of which 85% to 90% were seen once. Roughly 1.5% of the sample is in the top ten clones.

Remarks on this clone: Its target antigen remains unknown. Base quality data are lacking; no much larger clone is found one base away.

The sample's time point, from its label and the paper: week 35, safety follow-up. Each vaccine dose, consisting of 300 ug of a 20-mer mutant IDH1 peptide in Montanide, was administered subcutaneously with topical imiquimod. Across visits V03 through V10, patients got a total of eight vaccinations, given in weeks 1, 3, 5, 7, 11, 15, 19 and 23. Newly diagnosed WHO grade 3 or 4 IDH1-mutant astrocytomas showing loss of nuclear ATRX were present in the donors. The samples were drawn from NOA16, a multicentre, single-arm, open-label phase I trial in Germany that tested a mutant IDH1 peptide vaccine in humans for the first time. Genomic DNA for TCRB sequencing was extracted from EDTA blood using the DNeasy Blood and Tissue Kit.

The sample in question was PBMCs, obtained from a glioma patient whose treatment included an IDH1 peptide vaccine. The receptor chain draws on TRBV28 and TRBJ2-7, with the D gene uncertain. The sequence came from a man aged 35-49 years with glioma. The sequenced DNA: TGTGCCAGCAGGGATTCGACGAGGTTGGGCGAGCAGTACTTC. The resulting protein is CASRDSTRLGEQYF.